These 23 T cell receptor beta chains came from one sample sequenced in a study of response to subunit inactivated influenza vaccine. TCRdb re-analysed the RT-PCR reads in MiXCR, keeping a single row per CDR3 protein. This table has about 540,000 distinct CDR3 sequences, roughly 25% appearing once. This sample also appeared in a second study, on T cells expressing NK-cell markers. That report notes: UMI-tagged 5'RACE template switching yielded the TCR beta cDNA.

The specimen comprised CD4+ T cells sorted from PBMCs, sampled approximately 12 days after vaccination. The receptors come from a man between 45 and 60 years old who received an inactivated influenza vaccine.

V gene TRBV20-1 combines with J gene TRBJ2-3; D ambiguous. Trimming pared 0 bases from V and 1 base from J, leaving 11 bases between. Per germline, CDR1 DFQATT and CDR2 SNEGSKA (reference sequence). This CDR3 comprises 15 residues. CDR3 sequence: CSARDLGRRTDTQYF. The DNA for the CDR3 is TGCAGTGCTAGAGATCTTGGCAGGCGCACAGATACGCAGTATTTT.

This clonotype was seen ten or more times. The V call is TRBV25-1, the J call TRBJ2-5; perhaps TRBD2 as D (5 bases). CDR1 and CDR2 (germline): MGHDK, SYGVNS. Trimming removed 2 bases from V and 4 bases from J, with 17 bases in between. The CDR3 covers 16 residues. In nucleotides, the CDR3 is TGTGCCAGCAGTGAACTTTGGGGAGCCTCTCCAGAGACCCAGTACTTC. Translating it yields CASSELWGASPETQYF.

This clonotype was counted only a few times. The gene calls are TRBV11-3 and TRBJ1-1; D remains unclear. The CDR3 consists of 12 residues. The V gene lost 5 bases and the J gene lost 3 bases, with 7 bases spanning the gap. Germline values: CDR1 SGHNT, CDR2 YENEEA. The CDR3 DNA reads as TGTGCCAGCAGCGAGGTGGACACTGAAGCTTTCTTT. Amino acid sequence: CASSEVDTEAFF.

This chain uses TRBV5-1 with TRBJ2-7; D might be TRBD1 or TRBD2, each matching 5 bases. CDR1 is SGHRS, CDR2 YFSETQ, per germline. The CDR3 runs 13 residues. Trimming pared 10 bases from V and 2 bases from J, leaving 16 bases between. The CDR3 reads CASTSGTPYEQYF. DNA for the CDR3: TGCGCCTCTACTTCCGGGACCCCCTACGAGCAGTACTTC.

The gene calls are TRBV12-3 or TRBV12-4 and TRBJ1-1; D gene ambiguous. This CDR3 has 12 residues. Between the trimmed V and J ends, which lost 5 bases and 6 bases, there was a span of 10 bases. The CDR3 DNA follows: TGTGCCAGCAGTCGGGCCGGGGCTGAAGCTTTCTTT. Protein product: CASSRAGAEAFF.

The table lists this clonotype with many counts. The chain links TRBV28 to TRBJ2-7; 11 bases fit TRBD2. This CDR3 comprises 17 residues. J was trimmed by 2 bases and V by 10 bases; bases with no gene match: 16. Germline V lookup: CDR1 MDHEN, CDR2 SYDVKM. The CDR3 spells CATNPGLAEPRTYEQYF. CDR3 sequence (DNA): TGTGCCACCAACCCGGGACTAGCGGAGCCAAGAACCTACGAGCAGTACTTC.

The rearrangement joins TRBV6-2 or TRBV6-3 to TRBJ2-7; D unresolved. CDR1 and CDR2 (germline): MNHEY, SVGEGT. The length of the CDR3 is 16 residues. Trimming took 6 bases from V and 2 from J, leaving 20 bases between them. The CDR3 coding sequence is TGTGCCAGCAGCCCCTATTACACCGGATCTACCTACGAGCAGTACTTC. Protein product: CASSPYYTGSTYEQYF.

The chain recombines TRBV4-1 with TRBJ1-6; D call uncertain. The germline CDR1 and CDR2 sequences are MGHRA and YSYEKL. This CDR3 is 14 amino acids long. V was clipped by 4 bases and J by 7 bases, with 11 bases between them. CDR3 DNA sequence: TGCGCCAGCAGCCTTCCGGGCCACAATTCACCCCTCCACTTT. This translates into CASSLPGHNSPLHF.

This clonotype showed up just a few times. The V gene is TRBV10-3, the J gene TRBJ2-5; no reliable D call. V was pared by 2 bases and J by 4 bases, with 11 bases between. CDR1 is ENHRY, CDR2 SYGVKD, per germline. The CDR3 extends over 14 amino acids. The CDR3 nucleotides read TGTGCCATCAGTGAGATGGCCGACCGAGAGACCCAGTACTTC. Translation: CAISEMADRETQYF.

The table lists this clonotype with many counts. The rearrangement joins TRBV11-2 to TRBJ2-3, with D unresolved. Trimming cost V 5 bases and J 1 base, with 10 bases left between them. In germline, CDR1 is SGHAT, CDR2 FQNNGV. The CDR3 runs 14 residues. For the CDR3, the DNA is TGTGCCAGCAGCGAAGGATTCGGCACAGATACGCAGTATTTT. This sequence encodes CASSEGFGTDTQYF.

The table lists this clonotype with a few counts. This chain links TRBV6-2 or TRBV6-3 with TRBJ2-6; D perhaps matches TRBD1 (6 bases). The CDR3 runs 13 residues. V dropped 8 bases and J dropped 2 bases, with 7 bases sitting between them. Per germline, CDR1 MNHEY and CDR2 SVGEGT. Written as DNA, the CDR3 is TGTGCCAGCCACAGGGCTGGGGCCAACGTCCTGACTTTC. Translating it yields CASHRAGANVLTF.

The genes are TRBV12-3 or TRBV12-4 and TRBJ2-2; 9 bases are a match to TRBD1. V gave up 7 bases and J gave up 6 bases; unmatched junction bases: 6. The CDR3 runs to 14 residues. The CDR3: CASTRTGVSGELFF. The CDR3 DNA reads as TGTGCCAGCACAAGGACAGGGGTTTCCGGGGAGCTGTTTTTT.

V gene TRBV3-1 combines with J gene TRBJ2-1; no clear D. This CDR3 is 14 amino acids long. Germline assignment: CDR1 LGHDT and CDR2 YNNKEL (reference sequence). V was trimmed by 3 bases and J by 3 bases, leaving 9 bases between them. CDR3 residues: CASSHLQDYNEQFF. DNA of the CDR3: TGTGCCAGCAGCCACCTGCAGGACTACAATGAGCAGTTCTTC.

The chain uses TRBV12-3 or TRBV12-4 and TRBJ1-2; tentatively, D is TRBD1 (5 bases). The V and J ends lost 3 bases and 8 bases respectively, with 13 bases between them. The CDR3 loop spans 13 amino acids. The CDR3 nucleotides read TGTGCCAGCAGTTTTTCCCAGGGCGAGGGCTACACCTTC. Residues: CASSFSQGEGYTF.

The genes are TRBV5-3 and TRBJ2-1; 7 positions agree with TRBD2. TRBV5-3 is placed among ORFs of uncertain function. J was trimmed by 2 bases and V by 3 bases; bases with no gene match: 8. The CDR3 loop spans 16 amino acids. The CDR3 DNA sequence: TGTGCCAGAAGCTGGGAGGGACGGCTGACCTACAATGAGCAGTTCTTC. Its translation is CARSWEGRLTYNEQFF.

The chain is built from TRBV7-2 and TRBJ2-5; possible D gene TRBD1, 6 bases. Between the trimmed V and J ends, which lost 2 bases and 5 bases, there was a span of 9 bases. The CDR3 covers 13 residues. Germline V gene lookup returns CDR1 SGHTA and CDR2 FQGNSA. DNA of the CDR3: TGTGCCAGCAGCTTAACAGGGATGGAGACCCAGTACTTC. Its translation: CASSLTGMETQYF.

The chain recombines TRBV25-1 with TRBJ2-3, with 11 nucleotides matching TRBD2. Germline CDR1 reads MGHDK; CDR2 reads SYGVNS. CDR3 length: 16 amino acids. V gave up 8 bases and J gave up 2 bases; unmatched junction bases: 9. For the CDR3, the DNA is TGTGCCAGCTCTGCGGGGACTAGCGGCTTCACAGATACGCAGTATTTT. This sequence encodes CASSAGTSGFTDTQYF. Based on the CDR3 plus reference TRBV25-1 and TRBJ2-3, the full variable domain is EADIYQTPRYLVIGTGKKITLECSQTMGHDKMYWYQQDPGMELHLIHYSYGVNSTEKGDLSSESTVSRIRTEHFPLTLESARPSHTSQYLCASSAGTSGFTDTQYFGPGTRLTVL.

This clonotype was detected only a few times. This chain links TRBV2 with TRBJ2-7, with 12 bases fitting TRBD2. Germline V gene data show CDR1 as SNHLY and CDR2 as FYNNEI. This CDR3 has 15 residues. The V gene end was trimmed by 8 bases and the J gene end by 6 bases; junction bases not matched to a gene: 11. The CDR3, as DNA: TGTGCCAGCGGCCTAGCGGGAGGGCCATCGGGCGAGCAGTACTTC. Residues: CASGLAGGPSGEQYF.

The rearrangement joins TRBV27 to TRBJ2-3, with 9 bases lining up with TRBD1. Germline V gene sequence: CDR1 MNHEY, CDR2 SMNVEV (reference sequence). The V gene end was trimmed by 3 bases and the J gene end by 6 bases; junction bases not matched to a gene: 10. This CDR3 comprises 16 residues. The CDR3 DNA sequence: TGTGCCAGCAGTTTCCGGACAGGGGCCACATTGGATACGCAGTATTTT. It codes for CASSFRTGATLDTQYF.

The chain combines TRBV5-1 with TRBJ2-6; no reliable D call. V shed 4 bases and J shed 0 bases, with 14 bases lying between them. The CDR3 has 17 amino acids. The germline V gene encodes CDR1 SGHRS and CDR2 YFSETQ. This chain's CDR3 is CASSLTSGTSGANVLTF. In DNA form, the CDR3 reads TGCGCCAGCAGCCTCACCTCAGGAACCTCTGGGGCCAACGTCCTGACTTTC.

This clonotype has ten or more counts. CDR3 amino acids: CASSRQQNQPQHF. DNA of the CDR3: TGTGCCAGCAGCCGACAGCAAAATCAGCCCCAGCATTTT. The chain couples TRBV6-1 to TRBJ1-5; a weak D match, TRBD1 (5 bases). There are 13 residues in the CDR3. V dropped 6 bases and J dropped 4 bases, with 10 bases sitting between them. CDR1 and CDR2 from the germline V gene are MNHNS and SASEGT.

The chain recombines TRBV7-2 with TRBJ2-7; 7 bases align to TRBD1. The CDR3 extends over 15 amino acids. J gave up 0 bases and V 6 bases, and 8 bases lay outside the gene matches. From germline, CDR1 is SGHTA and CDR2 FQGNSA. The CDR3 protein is CASRGGQDSSYEQYF. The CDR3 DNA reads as TGTGCCAGCAGGGGTGGACAGGATTCCTCCTACGAGCAGTACTTC.

The CDR3 loop reads CSVGASGIQETQYF. The CDR3 DNA is TGCAGCGTTGGGGCTAGCGGGATCCAAGAGACCCAGTACTTC. The V call is TRBV29-1, the J call TRBJ2-5; TRBD2 matches 9 bases. This CDR3 comprises 14 residues. V was pared by 4 bases and J by 1 base, with 4 bases of the junction left unmatched. Germline CDR1 SQVTM, CDR2 ANQGSEA.